Given below is one T cell receptor beta chain in context. Its antigen is unknown. The data originate from a study of monozygotic twins with inflammatory bowel disease. Study results and caveats: Support was lacking for any single strong IBD-associated signal or clonotype. Immunosuppressive treatment differences may have increased patient repertoire variability.

Germline V gene data show CDR1 as SGHVS and CDR2 as FNYEAQ. CDR3 length equals 16 residues. From its re-call of the 5' RACE reads, TCRdb lists each CDR3 protein once, without DNA. The sample's table shows approximately 420,000 distinct CDR3 sequences. The chain has TRBV7-6 and TRBJ2-2. Material for sequencing was blood. This clonotype was sampled from a human donor with ulcerative colitis or Crohn's disease, or a healthy co-twin of an affected twin (not recorded which). The CDR3 here is CASSPSGKSNTGELFF.